The clone carrying this T cell receptor (beta chain) was counted many times. Its matching antigen is unknown. These data originate in a study of regulatory T cells in long-lasting Graves disease. TCR beta libraries were built with iRepertoire HTBI primers and Arm-PCR of CDR3 regions. TCRdb called the multiplex PCR reads again in MiXCR, with one record for every CDR3 protein. The sample contains roughly 530,000 distinct CDR3 sequences, about 16% of which appear only once. Study-level results: Thyroid tissue was not sampled; only peripheral blood was. Persistent disease was associated with favored TRBV28 usage and with favored use of TRBJ1-2 and TRBJ2-5.

The time point denotes: newly diagnosed GD, antithyroid drugs for less than 3 months. PBMC-derived RNA was used for the TCR library. Deletions cut 6 bases from V and 6 bases from J, with 12 bases between. The CDR3 runs 13 residues. This sample also appeared in a second study, on T cells in Graves' hyperthyroidism and ophthalmopathy.

The rearrangement joins TRBV12-3 or TRBV12-4 to TRBJ1-5; no reliable D call. This receptor was obtained from a middle-aged woman with Graves disease. The sample in question was peripheral blood mononuclear cells (PBMCs), obtained at new diagnosis, from a patient treated with antithyroid drugs. The CDR3 region is CASSKEGGQPQHF. The CDR3 DNA is TGTGCCAGCAGCAAGGAGGGAGGTCAGCCCCAGCATTTT.